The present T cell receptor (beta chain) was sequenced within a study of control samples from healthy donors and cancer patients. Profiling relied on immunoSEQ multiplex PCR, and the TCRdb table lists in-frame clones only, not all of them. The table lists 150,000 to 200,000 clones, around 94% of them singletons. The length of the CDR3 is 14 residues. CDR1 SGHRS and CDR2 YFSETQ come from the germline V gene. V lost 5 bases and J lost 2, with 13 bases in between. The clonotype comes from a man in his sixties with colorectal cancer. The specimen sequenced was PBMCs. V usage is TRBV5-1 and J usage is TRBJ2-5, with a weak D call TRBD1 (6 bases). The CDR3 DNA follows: TGCGCCAGCAGTTCCGGGACATCACAAGAGACCCAGTACTTC. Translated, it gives CASSSGTSQETQYF. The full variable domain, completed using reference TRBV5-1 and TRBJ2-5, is KAGVTQTPRYLIKTRGQQVTLSCSPISGHRSVSWYQQTPGQGLQFLFEYFSETQRNKGNFPGRFSGRQFSNSRSEMNVSTLELGDSALYLCASSSGTSQETQYFGPGTRLLVL.